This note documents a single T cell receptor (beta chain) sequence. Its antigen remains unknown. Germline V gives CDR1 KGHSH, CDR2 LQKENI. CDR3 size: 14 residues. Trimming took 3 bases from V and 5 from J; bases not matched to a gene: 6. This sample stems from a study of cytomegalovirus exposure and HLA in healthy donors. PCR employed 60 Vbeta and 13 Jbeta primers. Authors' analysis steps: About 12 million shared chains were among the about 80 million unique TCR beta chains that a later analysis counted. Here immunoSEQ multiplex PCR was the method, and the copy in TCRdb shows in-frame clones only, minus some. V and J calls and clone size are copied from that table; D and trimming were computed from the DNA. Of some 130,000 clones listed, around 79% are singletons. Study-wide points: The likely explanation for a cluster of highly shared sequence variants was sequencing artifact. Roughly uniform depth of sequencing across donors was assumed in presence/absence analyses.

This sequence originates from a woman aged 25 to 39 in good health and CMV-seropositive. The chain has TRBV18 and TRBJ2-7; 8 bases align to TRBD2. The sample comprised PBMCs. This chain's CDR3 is CASSPFGGDHEQYF. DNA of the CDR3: TGTGCCAGCTCACCTTTCGGGGGGGACCACGAGCAGTACTTC.